This paragraph reports one T cell receptor (beta chain). These data come from a study of cytomegalovirus exposure and HLA in healthy donors. The PCR ran on 60 Vbeta and 13 Jbeta primers. TCRdb's table, derived via immunoSEQ multiplex PCR, lists solely in-frame clones and lacks some. The table shows tens of thousands of clones, with roughly 70% occurring only once. The CDR3 is made up of 12 amino acids. The V end lost 5 bases, the J end lost 6 bases, and 9 bases lay between the germline ends. Germline CDR1 reads SGHTA; CDR2 reads FQGNSA. The V and J genes are TRBV7-2 and TRBJ2-3; the D is unclear. This TCR was sampled from a man younger than 40 in good health and CMV-seronegative. The sample consisted of PBMCs. The CDR3 bases are TGTGCCAGCAGCCCTCATCGGGATACGCAGTATTTT. Its protein is CASSPHRDTQYF.